This note documents a single T cell receptor (beta chain) sequence. Sequenced by immunoSEQ multiplex PCR; TCRdb stores in-frame clones only, minus some. Found here are about 2.4 million clones, approximately 92% of them singletons; the top ten hold roughly 0.14%. This record comes from a study of shared clonotypes between healthy human individuals. Germline loops: CDR1 SGHDT, CDR2 YYEEEE. V lost 4 bases, J lost 4 bases, and 9 bases lay in between. This CDR3 contains 12 residues. The TCR was taken from a man aged 18 to 30 in good health. This chain joins TRBV5-6 and TRBJ2-7; maybe TRBD1 (7 bases). Sequencing was done on a sample of naive CD4+ T cells sorted from blood. The subset: CD45RA+ positively selected. CDR3 sequence: CASSAGQYEQYF. DNA of the CDR3: TGTGCCAGCAGCGCGGGACAGTACGAGCAGTACTTC.